This T cell receptor beta chain appears in the sequencing data of a study of OX40 agonist ivuxolimab in advanced cancers. Study in general: Patients assigned to dose escalation were diagnosed with hepatocellular carcinoma, melanoma, renal cell or head and neck cancer. The study reported partial responses in three patients: one hepatocellular carcinoma, two cutaneous melanoma. Regarding the study as a whole: At 0.1 to 3.0 mg/kg and by week 6, clonal expansion occurred in CD4+ and CD8+ blood T cells.

Worth noting for this clone: Its antigen is as yet unknown.

Sequencing was performed with immunoSEQ multiplex PCR; in TCRdb, only in-frame clones are kept and a portion is missing. The table lists 20,000 to 25,000 clones, about 86% of them singletons, with roughly 21% in the top ten. This TCR was sampled from an adult with an advanced solid tumor such as melanoma, head and neck, liver or kidney cancer. This sample comprised CD4+ or CD8+ T cells sorted from blood, obtained in a trial of the OX40 agonist ivuxolimab.

This CDR3 reads CASRPEPPGSYNEQFF. Written as DNA, the CDR3 is TGTGCCAGTAGGCCTGAACCTCCCGGCTCCTACAATGAGCAGTTCTTC. The chain carries TRBV19 and TRBJ2-1; no reliable D call. V lost 6 bases, J lost 0 bases, and 15 bases lay in between. CDR3 size: 16 residues. Germline V lookup: CDR1 LNHDA, CDR2 SQIVND (reference sequence).